These T cell receptor beta chains were read from a single sample in a study of T cells in Graves' hyperthyroidism and ophthalmopathy. Each CDR3 protein gets one entry after TCRdb re-called the multiplex PCR reads with MiXCR. The sample carries 300,000 to 450,000 distinct CDR3 sequences, approximately 14% recorded once. Sequenced: blood. The receptors were sampled from a woman aged 18-29 years with Graves' hyperthyroidism that later progressed to Graves' ophthalmopathy. The conserved cysteine and the conserved F or W are not part of the CDR3 here. The order of the fields is J gene, D gene, V gene, clone size, CDR3 protein. D genes are given only for firm matches. Size tells how often a clone was seen (once, few, many) or the class of an expanded clone, and some rows leave it out.

TRBJ2-7 | . | TRBV6-6 | many | ASSYSAKQY
TRBJ2-1 | TRBD2 | TRBV20-1 | few | SALAGRRGYNEQF
TRBJ2-3 | . | TRBV18 | many | ASSPPMAHTQY
TRBJ1-2 | . | TRBV15 | . | ATSRDLVGRDGYT
TRBJ2-7 | TRBD2 | TRBV4-1 | . | VSSRPTSGSYEQY
TRBJ1-2 | . | TRBV4-3 | . | ASSQGYGARGYT
TRBJ1-3 | . | TRBV30 | . | AWTPGNTIY
TRBJ2-2 | . | TRBV29-1 | once | SAYDTENTGELF
TRBJ2-5 | TRBD2 | TRBV27 | many | ASSLVGLAGLRQETQY
TRBJ2-3 | TRBD2 | TRBV25-1 | few | ASSESVSGGYTDTQY
TRBJ1-2 | . | TRBV28 | . | ASRSGGDYGYT
TRBJ2-1 | . | TRBV6-2/TRBV6-3 | . | ASNWDRRSYNEQF
TRBJ1-4 | . | TRBV6-6 | few | ASSYSNNRKLF
TRBJ2-1 | TRBD2 | TRBV7-9 | many | ASSTGTSGDNEQF
TRBJ1-2 | . | TRBV7-9 | few | ASSPTDGGYT
TRBJ1-4 | TRBD1 | TRBV7-2 | many | ASSLEGQGWSEKLF
TRBJ1-1 | . | TRBV13 | many | ASSLSPTGDTEAF
TRBJ2-7 | TRBD1 | TRBV20-1 | few | SAYSGTGNHEQY
TRBJ2-7 | TRBD1 | TRBV2 | . | ASSAYRDRVSEQY
TRBJ2-7 | TRBD1 | TRBV28 | many | ATGQDSYEQY
TRBJ2-2 | TRBD1 | TRBV28 | . | ASSLEGARTGELF
TRBJ2-4 | . | TRBV9 | . | ASSVASAGNIQY
TRBJ2-1 | . | TRBV13 | many | ASSLRRDGTGNEQF
TRBJ2-1 | . | TRBV7-2 | . | ASSPQGGGSNEQF
TRBJ1-6 | . | TRBV4-1 | . | ASSQVGTFNSPLH
TRBJ1-3 | . | TRBV29-1 | few | SVGTRDSGNTIY
TRBJ2-7 | TRBD1 | TRBV27 | many | ASRPSRGQGVYEQY
TRBJ2-3 | . | TRBV28 | . | ASSELRDGTDTQY
TRBJ1-6 | . | TRBV12-3/TRBV12-4 | . | ASGDYNSPLH
TRBJ1-1 | . | TRBV2 | many | ASRGATEAF
TRBJ1-4 | TRBD1 | TRBV10-3 | many | AIRGGRTSNEKLF
TRBJ1-2 | . | TRBV25-1 | . | ASRQVPYGYT
TRBJ2-7 | . | TRBV5-6 | . | ASSLAWTETYEQY
TRBJ2-7 | TRBD1 | TRBV24-1 | . | ATSDSARGRQGEQY
TRBJ2-7 | TRBD2 | TRBV28 | many | ASSPTGTSGRWQY
TRBJ2-1 | TRBD1 | TRBV2 | many | ASSEDRGYNEQF
TRBJ2-1 | . | TRBV2 | many | ASYLGGRQF
TRBJ2-5 | . | TRBV6-1 | . | ASSEYAGRTKTQY
TRBJ2-5 | TRBD2 | TRBV29-1 | few | SARTSGSFGETQY
TRBJ1-4 | . | TRBV28 | many | ASSFLSVNEKLF
TRBJ2-1 | TRBD2 | TRBV5-4 | many | ASSLGTSGSSYNEQF
TRBJ2-7 | . | TRBV4-2 | few | ASSQDLGAPYEQY
TRBJ2-1 | TRBD1 | TRBV10-3 | few | AVQGDRDVDEQF
TRBJ2-1 | TRBD2 | TRBV2 | many | ASIAGGPGVNEQF
TRBJ1-2 | . | TRBV7-2 | . | ARVDGYGYT
TRBJ2-1 | TRBD1 | TRBV4-1 | . | ASSHPARTGLNEQF
TRBJ2-3 | . | TRBV7-8 | many | ASSPRRITLDTQY
TRBJ2-2 | TRBD2 | TRBV7-9 | many | ASSSPGGVNTGELF
TRBJ1-2 | . | TRBV20-1 | many | SAPSYGYT
TRBJ2-7 | . | TRBV3-1 | . | ASSQNPGGYEQY
TRBJ1-1 | TRBD1 | TRBV12-3/TRBV12-4 | many | ASRVGQVLSKIRNTEAF
TRBJ2-7 | . | TRBV11-2 | many | ASSLTPSYEQY
TRBJ2-3 | . | TRBV3-1 | many | ASRPAVADTQY
TRBJ2-3 | . | TRBV6-4 | . | ASSDSLTLRTDTQY
TRBJ2-5 | TRBD1 | TRBV29-1 | few | SVWTGFGLETQY